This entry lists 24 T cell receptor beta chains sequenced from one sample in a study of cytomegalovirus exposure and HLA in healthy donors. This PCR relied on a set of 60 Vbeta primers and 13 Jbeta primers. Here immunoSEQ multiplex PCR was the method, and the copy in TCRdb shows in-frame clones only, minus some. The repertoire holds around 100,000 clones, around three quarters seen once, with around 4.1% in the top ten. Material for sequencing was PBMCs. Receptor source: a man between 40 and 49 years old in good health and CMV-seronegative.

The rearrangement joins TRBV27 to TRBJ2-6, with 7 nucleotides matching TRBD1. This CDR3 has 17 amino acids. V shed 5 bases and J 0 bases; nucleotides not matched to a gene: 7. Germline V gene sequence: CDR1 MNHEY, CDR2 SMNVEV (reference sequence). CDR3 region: CASSRDSLSSGANVLTF. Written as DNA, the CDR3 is TGTGCCAGCAGTCGGGACAGTCTCAGCTCTGGGGCCAACGTCCTGACTTTC. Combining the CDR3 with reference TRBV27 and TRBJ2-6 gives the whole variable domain EAQVTQNPRYLITVTGKKLTVTCSQNMNHEYMSWYRQDPGLGLRQIYYSMNVEVTDKGDVPEGYKVSRKEKRNFPLILESPSPNQTSLYFCASSRDSLSSGANVLTFGAGSRLTVL.

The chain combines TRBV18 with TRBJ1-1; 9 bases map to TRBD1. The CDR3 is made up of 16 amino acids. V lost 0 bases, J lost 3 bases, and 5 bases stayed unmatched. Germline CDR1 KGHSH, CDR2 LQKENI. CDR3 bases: TGTGCCAGCTCACCACCGAGACAGGGGGGGTACACTGAAGCTTTCTTT. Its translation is CASSPPRQGGYTEAFF.

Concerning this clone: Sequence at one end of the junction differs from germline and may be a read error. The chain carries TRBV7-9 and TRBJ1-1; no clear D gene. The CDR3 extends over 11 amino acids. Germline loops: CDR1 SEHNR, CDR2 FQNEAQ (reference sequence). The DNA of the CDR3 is TGTTCCAGCAGCCCCCAGGTTGAAGCTTTCTTT. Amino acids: CSSSPQVEAFF.

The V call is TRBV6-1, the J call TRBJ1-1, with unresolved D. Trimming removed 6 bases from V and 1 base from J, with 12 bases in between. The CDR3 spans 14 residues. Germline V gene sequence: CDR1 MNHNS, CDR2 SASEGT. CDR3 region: CASSSLNSNTEAFF. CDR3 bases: TGTGCCAGCAGCTCTTTAAACTCGAACACTGAAGCTTTCTTT.

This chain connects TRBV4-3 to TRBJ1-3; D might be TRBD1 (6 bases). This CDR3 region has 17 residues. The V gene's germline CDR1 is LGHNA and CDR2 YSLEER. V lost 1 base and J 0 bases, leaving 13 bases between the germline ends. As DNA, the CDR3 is TGCGCCAGCAGCCAAGTAACAGGGTTCGACTCTGGAAACACCATATATTTT. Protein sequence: CASSQVTGFDSGNTIYF.

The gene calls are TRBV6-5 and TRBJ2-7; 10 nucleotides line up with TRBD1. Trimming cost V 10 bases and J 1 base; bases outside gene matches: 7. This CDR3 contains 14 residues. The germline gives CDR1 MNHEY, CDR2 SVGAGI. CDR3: CAIAGDRGSYEQYF. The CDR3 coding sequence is TGTGCCATCGCAGGGGACAGGGGATCCTACGAGCAGTACTTC.

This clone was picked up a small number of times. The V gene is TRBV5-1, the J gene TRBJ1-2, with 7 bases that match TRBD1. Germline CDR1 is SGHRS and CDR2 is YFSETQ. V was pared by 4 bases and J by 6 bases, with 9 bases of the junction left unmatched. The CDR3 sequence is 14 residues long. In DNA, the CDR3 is TGCGCCAGCAGCCAAGGGACAGCTATTAATGGCTACACCTTC. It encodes CASSQGTAINGYTF.

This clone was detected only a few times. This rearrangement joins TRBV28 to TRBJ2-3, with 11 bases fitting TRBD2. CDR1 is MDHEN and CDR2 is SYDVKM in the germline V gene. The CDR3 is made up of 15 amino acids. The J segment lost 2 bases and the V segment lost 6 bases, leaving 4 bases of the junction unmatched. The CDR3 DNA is TGTGCCAGCAGCCTTAGCGGGGGGGTCACAGATACGCAGTATTTT. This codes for CASSLSGGVTDTQYF.

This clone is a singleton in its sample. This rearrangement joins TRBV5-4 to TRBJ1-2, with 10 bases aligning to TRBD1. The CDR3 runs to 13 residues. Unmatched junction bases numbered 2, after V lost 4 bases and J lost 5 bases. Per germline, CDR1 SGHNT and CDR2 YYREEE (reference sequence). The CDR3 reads CASSPGQGYGYTF. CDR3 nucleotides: TGTGCCAGCAGCCCGGGACAGGGGTATGGCTACACCTTC.

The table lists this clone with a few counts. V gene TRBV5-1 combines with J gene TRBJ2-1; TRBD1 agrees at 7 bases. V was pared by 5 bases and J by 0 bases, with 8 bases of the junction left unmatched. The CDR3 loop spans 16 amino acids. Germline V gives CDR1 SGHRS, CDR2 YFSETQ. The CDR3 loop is CASRIGGSRSYNEQFF. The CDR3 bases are TGCGCCAGCAGGATAGGGGGCTCCCGCTCCTACAATGAGCAGTTCTTC.

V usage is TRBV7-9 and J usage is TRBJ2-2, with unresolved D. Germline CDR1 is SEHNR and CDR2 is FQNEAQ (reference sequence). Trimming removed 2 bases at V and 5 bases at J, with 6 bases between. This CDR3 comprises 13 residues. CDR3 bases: TGTGCCAGCAGCTTAACCGGGACCGGGGAGCTGTTTTTT. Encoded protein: CASSLTGTGELFF. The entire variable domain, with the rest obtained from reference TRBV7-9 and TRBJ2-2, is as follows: DTGVSQNPRHKITKRGQNVTFRCDPISEHNRLYWYRQTLGQGPEFLTYFQNEAQLEKSRLLSDRFSAERPKGSFSTLEIQRTEQGDSAMYLCASSLTGTGELFFGEGSRLTVL.

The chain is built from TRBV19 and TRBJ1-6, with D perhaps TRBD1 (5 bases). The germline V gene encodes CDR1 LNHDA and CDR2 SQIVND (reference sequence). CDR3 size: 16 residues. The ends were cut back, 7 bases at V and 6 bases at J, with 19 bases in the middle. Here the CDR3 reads CASMSGNTLINSPLHF. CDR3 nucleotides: TGTGCCAGTATGTCAGGGAACACTCTCATTAATTCACCCCTCCACTTT.

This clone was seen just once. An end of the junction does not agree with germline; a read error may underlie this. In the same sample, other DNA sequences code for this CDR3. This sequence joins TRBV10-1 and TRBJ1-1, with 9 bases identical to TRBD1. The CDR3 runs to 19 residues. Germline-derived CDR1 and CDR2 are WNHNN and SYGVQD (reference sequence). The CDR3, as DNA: TGCGCCAGCAGGGCCTTTCCCGGGACAGGGTCGGTAGGGAACACTGAGGCTTTCTTT. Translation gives CASRAFPGTGSVGNTEAFF.

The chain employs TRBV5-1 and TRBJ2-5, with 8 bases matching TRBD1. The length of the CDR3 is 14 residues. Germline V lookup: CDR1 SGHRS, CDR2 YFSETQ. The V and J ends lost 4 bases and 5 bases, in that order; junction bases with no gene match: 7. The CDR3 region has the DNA TGCGCCAGCAGCCCCGGACAGGGTCCGGAGACCCAGTACTTC. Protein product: CASSPGQGPETQYF.

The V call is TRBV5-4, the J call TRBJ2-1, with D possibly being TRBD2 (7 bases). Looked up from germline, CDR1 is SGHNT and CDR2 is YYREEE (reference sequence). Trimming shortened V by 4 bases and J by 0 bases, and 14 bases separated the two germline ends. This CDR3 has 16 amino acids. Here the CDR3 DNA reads TGTGCCAGCAGCAAGGGGGGGATGAGCTCCTACAATGAGCAGTTCTTC. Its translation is CASSKGGMSSYNEQFF.

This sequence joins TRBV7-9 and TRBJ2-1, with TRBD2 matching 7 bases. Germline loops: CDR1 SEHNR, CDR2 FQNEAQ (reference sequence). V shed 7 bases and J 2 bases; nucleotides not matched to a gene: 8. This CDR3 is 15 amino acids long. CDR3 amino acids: CASTKSGTTYNEQFF. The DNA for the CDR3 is TGTGCCAGCACCAAAAGCGGGACGACCTACAATGAGCAGTTCTTC.

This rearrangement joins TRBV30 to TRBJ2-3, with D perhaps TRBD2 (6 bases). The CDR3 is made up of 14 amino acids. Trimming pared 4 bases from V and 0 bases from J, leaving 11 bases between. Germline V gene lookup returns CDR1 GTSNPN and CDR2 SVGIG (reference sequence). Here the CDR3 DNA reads TGTGCCTGGAAGGGTGGGACTAGCACAGATACGCAGTATTTT. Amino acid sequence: CAWKGGTSTDTQYF.

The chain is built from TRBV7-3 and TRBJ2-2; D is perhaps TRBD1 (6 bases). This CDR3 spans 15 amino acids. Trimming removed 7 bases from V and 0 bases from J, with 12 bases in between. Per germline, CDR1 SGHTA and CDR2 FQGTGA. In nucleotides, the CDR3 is TGTGCCAGCACCAAGACAGGTTCGAACACCGGGGAGCTGTTTTTT. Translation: CASTKTGSNTGELFF.

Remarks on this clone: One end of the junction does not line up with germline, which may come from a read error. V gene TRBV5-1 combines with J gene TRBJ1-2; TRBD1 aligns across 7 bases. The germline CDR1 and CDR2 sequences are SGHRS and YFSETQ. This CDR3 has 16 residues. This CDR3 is CASRLDGTALNYGYTF. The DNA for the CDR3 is TGCGCCAGCAGGTTGGATGGGACAGCCTTGAACTATGGCTACACCTTC.

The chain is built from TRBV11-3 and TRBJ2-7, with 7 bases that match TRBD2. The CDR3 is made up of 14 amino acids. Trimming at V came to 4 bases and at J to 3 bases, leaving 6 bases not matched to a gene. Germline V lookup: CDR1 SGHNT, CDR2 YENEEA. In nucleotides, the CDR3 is TGTGCCAGCAGCTCCCAGACTAGCTTCTACGAGCAGTACGTC. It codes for CASSSQTSFYEQYV.

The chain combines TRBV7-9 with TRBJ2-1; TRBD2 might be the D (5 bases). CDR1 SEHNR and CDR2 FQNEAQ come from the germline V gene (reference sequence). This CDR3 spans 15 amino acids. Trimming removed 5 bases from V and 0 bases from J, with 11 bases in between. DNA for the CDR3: TGTGCCAGCAGCCCACGGACTCTCTCCTACAATGAGCAGTTCTTC. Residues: CASSPRTLSYNEQFF.

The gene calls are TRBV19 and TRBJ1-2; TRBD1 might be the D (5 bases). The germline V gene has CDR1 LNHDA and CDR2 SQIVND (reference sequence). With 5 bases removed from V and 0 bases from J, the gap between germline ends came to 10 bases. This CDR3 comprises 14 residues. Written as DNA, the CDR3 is TGTGCCAGTAGTTACAGGAAATCTAACTATGGCTACACCTTC. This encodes CASSYRKSNYGYTF.

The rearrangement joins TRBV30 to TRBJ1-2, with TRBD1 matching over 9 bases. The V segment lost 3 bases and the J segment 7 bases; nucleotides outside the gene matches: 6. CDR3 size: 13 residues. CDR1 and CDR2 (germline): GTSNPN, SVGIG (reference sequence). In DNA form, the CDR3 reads TGTGCCTGGAGCCGGGGACAGGGAAGTGGCTACACCTTC. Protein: CAWSRGQGSGYTF.

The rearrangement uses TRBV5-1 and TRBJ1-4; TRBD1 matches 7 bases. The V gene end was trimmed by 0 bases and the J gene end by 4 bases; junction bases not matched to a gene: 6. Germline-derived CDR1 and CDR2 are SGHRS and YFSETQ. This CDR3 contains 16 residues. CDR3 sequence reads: CASSLGRTGLNEKLFF. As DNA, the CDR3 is TGCGCCAGCAGCTTGGGTCGGACAGGTCTTAATGAAAAACTGTTTTTT.